The sequence of this T cell receptor (beta chain) was determined in a study of cytotoxic CD8 clonotypes in ibrutinib-treated CLL. Study overall: With a range of 6 to 36, the median treatment time before response samples were taken was more than 10 months.

The intended depth for sequencing was 1 in 200,000 to 1 in 1 million T cells. Using immunoSEQ multiplex PCR, the repertoire was profiled, and TCRdb retains in-frame clones only, with some absent. The data contain around 150,000 clones, approximately 80% of them seen just once; the ten biggest clones take up roughly 7.6%. Concerning this clone itself: The antigen is undetermined.

V gave up 5 bases and J gave up 0 bases, with 4 bases separating them. Germline V gene lookup returns CDR1 SGHTA and CDR2 FQGNSA. This CDR3 contains 13 residues. Study-wide results and limits: Sustained-remission and progressing patients' sampling times differed. Researchers report that baseline clonality outpaced age-matched healthy donors and tracked circulating CD8+ T-cell counts.

The J gene is TRBJ2-2, the V gene TRBV7-2; D unclear. This sequence was found in a human donor with chronic lymphocytic leukemia. The sequencing used PBMCs, collected after 36 months of ibrutinib treatment. The chain's CDR3 is CASSQSNTGELFF. As DNA, the CDR3 is TGTGCCAGCAGCCAGTCGAACACCGGGGAGCTGTTTTTT.